A selection of T cell receptor beta chains follows, all from one sample in a study of CD8 T cells in Susac syndrome. TCRdb passed the immunoSEQ multiplex PCR reads through MiXCR, listing each CDR3 protein once. The sample records approximately 230,000 distinct CDR3 sequences, roughly 95% being singletons. The sample consisted of CD4+ T cells from PBMCs. These receptors originate from a human donor with multiple sclerosis. Both conserved end residues are part of each CDR3. Each record gives: J gene, V gene, clone size, D gene, CDR3 protein, CDR3 DNA. The D gene is left open where the match is weak. Where a row states a size, it is once, few, many or the class of an expanded clone; other rows omit it.

TRBJ1-3,TRBV10-3,.,TRBD1,CAIRDRGGNTIYF,TGTGCCATCAGAGACAGGGGGGGAAACACCATATATTTT
TRBJ2-5,TRBV11-2,.,TRBD1,CASSWGQVQETQYF,TGTGCCAGCAGCTGGGGACAGGTTCAAGAGACCCAGTACTTC
TRBJ1-2,TRBV27,.,.,CASSSATARNGYTF,TGTGCCAGCAGTTCTGCTACGGCCAGGAATGGCTACACCTTC
TRBJ2-1,TRBV30,.,TRBD2,CAWTSGMGEQFF,TGTGCCTGGACTAGCGGGATGGGTGAGCAGTTCTTC
TRBJ2-2,TRBV2,.,.,CASRRPVPTAGELFF,TGTGCCAGCAGGAGACCGGTGCCCACGGCCGGGGAGCTGTTTTTT
TRBJ1-2,TRBV27,.,.,CASAPWGSRGYTF,TGTGCCAGCGCCCCTTGGGGGAGTCGGGGCTACACCTTC
TRBJ1-4,TRBV30,.,.,CAWSGDGRRLFF,TGTGCCTGGAGTGGGGACGGCCGACGACTGTTTTTT
TRBJ2-3,TRBV29-1,.,.,CSVDEAGTQYF,TGCAGCGTTGATGAAGCGGGTACGCAGTATTTT
TRBJ2-3,TRBV12-3/TRBV12-4,once,.,CASSLLDGVSTDTQYF,TGTGCCAGCAGTTTACTTGATGGAGTTAGCACAGATACGCAGTATTTT
TRBJ2-2,TRBV4-1,.,.,CASSQDPGLRLGTGELFF,TGCGCCAGCAGCCAAGATCCTGGACTTCGTCTGGGCACCGGGGAGCTGTTTTTT
TRBJ1-5,TRBV30,.,TRBD1,CAWDRGRNQPQHF,TGTGCCTGGGACAGGGGCCGCAATCAGCCCCAGCATTTT
TRBJ2-1,TRBV12-5,once,.,CASAKGSSYNEQFF,TGTGCTAGTGCGAAGGGGAGCTCCTACAATGAGCAGTTCTTC
TRBJ2-5,TRBV3-1,.,.,CASSQSPYQETQYF,TGTGCCAGCAGCCAATCCCCCTACCAAGAGACCCAGTACTTC
TRBJ1-5,TRBV30,.,TRBD1,CAWSEQGAGQPQHF,TGTGCCTGGAGTGAACAGGGGGCAGGTCAGCCCCAGCATTTT
TRBJ1-1,TRBV12-5,.,.,CASGLMVFQGTVNTEAFF,TGTGCTAGTGGTTTGATGGTCTTTCAGGGTACGGTGAACACTGAAGCTTTCTTT
TRBJ2-1,TRBV7-9,.,.,CASSGRYNEQFF,TGTGCCAGCAGCGGACGGTACAATGAGCAGTTCTTC
TRBJ2-3,TRBV12-3/TRBV12-4,.,TRBD1,CASSRDSSTQYF,TGTGCCAGCAGCCGGGACAGTAGTACGCAGTATTTT
TRBJ2-7,TRBV28,.,.,CASDGGVEQYF,TGTGCCAGTGACGGAGGGGTCGAGCAGTACTTC
TRBJ2-7,TRBV15,.,.,CATSRKMDIAYEQYF,TGTGCCACCAGCAGGAAAATGGACATCGCCTACGAGCAGTACTTC
TRBJ2-5,TRBV6-1,.,TRBD2,CASSVRDYPSETQYF,TGTGCCAGCAGTGTCCGGGACTACCCTTCGGAGACCCAGTACTTC
TRBJ2-1,TRBV3-1,few,TRBD2,CASSPGTSGSNEQFF,TGTGCCAGCAGCCCCGGGACTAGCGGTTCGAATGAGCAGTTCTTC
TRBJ2-2,TRBV11-1,.,.,CASSSHTGLRNGELFF,TGTGCCAGCAGCTCTCATACAGGGTTACGGAACGGGGAGCTGTTTTTT
TRBJ1-3,TRBV7-2,.,.,CASSEGGAGNTIYF,TGTGCCAGCAGCGAAGGGGGGGCTGGAAACACCATATATTTT
TRBJ2-1,TRBV9,few,TRBD2,CASSVGQRGGNEQFF,TGTGCCAGCAGCGTAGGCCAGCGGGGGGGAAATGAGCAGTTCTTC
TRBJ1-2,TRBV2,once,.,CASAVRGVGGYTF,TGTGCCAGCGCGGTCAGGGGCGTTGGCGGCTACACCTTC
TRBJ2-7,TRBV5-1,.,TRBD1,CASRDTGTGSYEQYF,TGCGCCAGCAGGGATACCGGGACAGGGTCCTACGAGCAGTACTTC
TRBJ2-5,TRBV29-1,once,TRBD1,CSVEPGQGWETQYF,TGCAGCGTTGAACCGGGACAGGGGTGGGAGACCCAGTACTTC
TRBJ1-2,TRBV7-9,.,.,CASSLGRSTNYGYTF,TGTGCCAGCAGCTTGGGCAGGAGTACTAACTATGGCTACACCTTC
TRBJ2-1,TRBV19,.,.,CASSRQAGSNEQFF,TGTGCCAGTAGTAGACAGGCCGGGTCCAATGAGCAGTTCTTC
TRBJ1-2,TRBV5-6,.,.,CASSLDSRLGGYTF,TGTGCCAGCAGCTTGGATAGTCGGCTTGGCGGCTACACCTTC
TRBJ2-7,TRBV20-1,.,TRBD2,CSATKTSGGYEQYF,TGCAGTGCTACCAAGACTAGCGGGGGGTACGAGCAGTACTTC
TRBJ2-3,TRBV18,.,TRBD2,CASSPLVLAGGTQYF,TGTGCCAGCTCACCACTCGTCTTAGCGGGGGGAACGCAGTATTTT
TRBJ1-1,TRBV4-2,.,.,CASSETGSNTEAFF,TGTGCCAGCAGTGAGACAGGCTCGAACACTGAAGCTTTCTTT
TRBJ1-2,TRBV2,once,.,CASEVQNYGYTF,TGTGCCAGCGAAGTTCAAAACTATGGCTACACCTTC
TRBJ1-5,TRBV15,.,.,CATSRPDQPQHF,TGTGCCACCAGCAGACCGGATCAGCCCCAGCATTTT
TRBJ1-2,TRBV12-3/TRBV12-4,.,.,CASSLAVTVLNYGYTF,TGTGCCAGCAGTTTAGCAGTTACTGTGCTTAACTATGGCTACACCTTC
TRBJ1-5,TRBV30,.,.,CAWSERVGDQPQHF,TGTGCCTGGAGCGAAAGGGTAGGCGATCAGCCCCAGCATTTT
TRBJ1-2,TRBV7-8,once,.,CASSLTQGGYTF,TGTGCCAGCAGCCTAACCCAAGGGGGCTACACCTTC
TRBJ2-1,TRBV27,.,TRBD2,CASRMGLAGNNEQFF,TGTGCCAGCAGGATGGGACTAGCGGGGAACAATGAGCAGTTCTTC
TRBJ2-5,TRBV19,.,.,CASSIVGAEETQYF,TGTGCCAGTAGTATAGTTGGGGCGGAAGAGACCCAGTACTTC
TRBJ1-2,TRBV6-2/TRBV6-3,.,TRBD1,CASSGTGPGYGYTF,TGTGCCAGCAGCGGGACAGGACCGGGTTATGGCTACACCTTC
TRBJ2-5,TRBV20-1,.,.,CSAEGKETQYF,TGCAGTGCGGAGGGAAAAGAGACCCAGTACTTC
TRBJ2-6,TRBV3-1,few,.,CASSQGSGANVLTF,TGTGCCAGCAGCCAGGGTTCTGGGGCCAACGTCCTGACTTTC
TRBJ2-1,TRBV2,.,.,CASSPLLQGTRNEQFF,TGTGCCAGCAGTCCCCTTTTACAGGGCACGAGGAATGAGCAGTTCTTC
TRBJ1-5,TRBV2,.,.,CASSSKGSQGPQHF,TGTGCCAGCAGTTCGAAGGGTTCCCAGGGGCCCCAGCATTTT
TRBJ2-2,TRBV24-1,.,.,CATSDGKAIFGELFF,TGTGCCACCAGTGACGGGAAAGCCATTTTTGGGGAGCTGTTTTTT
TRBJ1-1,TRBV5-1,.,.,CASSPGSRHTEAFF,TGCGCCAGCAGCCCCGGTTCACGGCACACTGAAGCTTTCTTT
TRBJ2-5,TRBV7-9,.,.,CASSPQMYQETQYF,TGTGCCAGCAGCCCGCAAATGTACCAAGAGACCCAGTACTTC
TRBJ2-1,TRBV24-1,.,TRBD2,CATSDLGTRDEQFF,TGTGCCACCAGTGATTTAGGGACTAGGGATGAGCAGTTCTTC
TRBJ2-2,TRBV19,.,.,CASRETVTTGELFF,TGTGCCAGTAGAGAGACAGTCACGACCGGGGAGCTGTTTTTT
TRBJ1-4,TRBV25-1,.,.,CASSTGTLSEKLFF,TGTGCCAGCAGTACCGGGACCCTGAGCGAAAAACTGTTTTTT